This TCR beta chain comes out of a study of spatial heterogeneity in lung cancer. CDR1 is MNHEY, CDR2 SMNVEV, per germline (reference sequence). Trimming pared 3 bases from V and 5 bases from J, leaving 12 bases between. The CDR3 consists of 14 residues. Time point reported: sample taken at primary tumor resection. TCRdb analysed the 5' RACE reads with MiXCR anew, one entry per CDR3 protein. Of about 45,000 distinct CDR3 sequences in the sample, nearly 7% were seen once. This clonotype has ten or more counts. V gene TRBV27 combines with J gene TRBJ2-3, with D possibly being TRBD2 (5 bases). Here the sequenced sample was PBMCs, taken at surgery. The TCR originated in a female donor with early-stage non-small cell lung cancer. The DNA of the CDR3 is TGTGCCAGCAGTTTGAGGGTAGCAGGAGATACGCAGTATTTT. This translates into CASSLRVAGDTQYF.